Following are 6 T cell receptor beta chains from one sample sequenced in a study of metastatic and nonmetastatic thyroid tumors. Ahead of thyroid surgery, no patient had received treatment of any kind. MiXCR was used by TCRdb to re-call the PCR reads. The sample lists about 16,000 clones; roughly 23% were seen once. The source material was blood. These receptors came from a male donor with papillary thyroid cancer or a benign thyroid nodule (not recorded which). Some clones in this sample may be carry-over from other donors' samples.

This clone was seen repeatedly, ten times or more. V is TRBV18 and J is TRBJ2-1; D may match TRBD1 or TRBD2 (6 bases each). The CDR3 runs to 17 residues. From germline, CDR1 is KGHSH and CDR2 LQKENI. Trimming left V 0 bases short and J 6 bases short, with 18 bases between. This CDR3 is CASSPPTMGGYRNEQFF. CDR3 nucleotide sequence: TGTGCCAGCTCACCACCTACGATGGGGGGCTATCGCAATGAGCAGTTCTTC.

The J gene is TRBJ2-3, the V gene TRBV20-1; D uncertain. V shed 5 bases and J shed 2 bases, with 8 bases lying between them. Germline loops: CDR1 DFQATT, CDR2 SNEGSKA (reference sequence). The length of the CDR3 is 12 residues. The DNA for the CDR3 is TGCAGTGCTGTGGAAATCACAGATACGCAGTATTTT. Translation: CSAVEITDTQYF.

This clone was counted ten times or more. The DNA of the CDR3 is TGCAGCGCCCAAAAGGACAGGGGGACTGAAGCTTTCTTT. This encodes CSAQKDRGTEAFF. The V gene is TRBV29-1, the J gene TRBJ1-1, with 10 bases lining up with TRBD1. Looked up from germline, CDR1 is SQVTM and CDR2 is ANQGSEA. The CDR3 has 13 amino acids. V lost 7 bases to trimming and J lost 5 bases; unmatched junction nucleotides: 7.

This clone was observed many times. The rearrangement uses TRBV11-3 and TRBJ2-5; no clear D gene. V lost 4 bases and J 5 bases, leaving 8 bases between the germline ends. The CDR3 extends over 12 amino acids. CDR1 and CDR2 (germline): SGHNT, YENEEA. CDR3 amino acids: CASSSHGETQYF. The CDR3 DNA follows: TGTGCCAGCAGCTCCCATGGGGAGACCCAGTACTTC.

This clone was seen more than once but under ten times. This chain links TRBV24-1 with TRBJ2-5; TRBD2 matches at 9 bases. Trimming at V came to 3 bases and at J to 5 bases, leaving 3 bases not matched to a gene. The CDR3 runs 14 residues. Germline lookup yields CDR1 KGHDR and CDR2 SFDVKD. DNA for the CDR3: TGTGCCACCAGTGATGGCGGGGGGGCCGAGACCCAGTACTTC. This codes for CATSDGGGAETQYF.

This clone was detected many times. This sequence joins TRBV29-1 and TRBJ1-3, with D maybe TRBD1 (6 bases). CDR3 length: 14 residues. V shed 8 bases and J shed 0 bases, with 14 bases lying between them. The germline gives CDR1 SQVTM, CDR2 ANQGSEA. This chain's CDR3 is CSLGGGASGNTIYF. The CDR3 DNA reads as TGCAGCCTAGGCGGGGGGGCCTCTGGAAACACCATATATTTT. The complete variable domain, with remaining parts taken from reference TRBV29-1 and TRBJ1-3, reads SAVISQKPSRDICQRGTSLTIQCQVDSQVTMMFWYRQQPGQSLTLIATANQGSEATYESGFVIDKFPISRPNLTFSTLTVSNMSPEDSSIYLCSLGGGASGNTIYFGEGSWLTVV.